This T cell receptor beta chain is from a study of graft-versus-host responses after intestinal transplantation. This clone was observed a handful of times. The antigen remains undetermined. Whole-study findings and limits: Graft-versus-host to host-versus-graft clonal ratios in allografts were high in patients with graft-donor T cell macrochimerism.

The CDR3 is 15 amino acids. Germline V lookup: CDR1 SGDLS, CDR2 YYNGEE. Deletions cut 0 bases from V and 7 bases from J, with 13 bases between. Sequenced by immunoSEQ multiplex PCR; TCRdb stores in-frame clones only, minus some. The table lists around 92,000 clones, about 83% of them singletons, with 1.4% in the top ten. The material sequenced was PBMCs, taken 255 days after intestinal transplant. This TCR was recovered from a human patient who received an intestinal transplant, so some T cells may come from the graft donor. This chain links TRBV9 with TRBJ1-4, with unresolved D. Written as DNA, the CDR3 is TGTGCCAGCAGCGTAGACGGTCAGTTCGGTGAAAAACTGTTTTTT. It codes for CASSVDGQFGEKLFF. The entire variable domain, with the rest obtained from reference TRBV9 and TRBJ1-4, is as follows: DSGVTQTPKHLITATGQRVTLRCSPRSGDLSVYWYQQSLDQGLQFLIQYYNGEERAKGNILERFSAQQFPDLHSELNLSSLELGDSALYFCASSVDGQFGEKLFFGSGTQLSVL.